The 23 T cell receptor beta chains below were found in one sample sequenced in a study of regulatory T cells in long-lasting Graves disease. The time point is: persistent/refractory GD, antithyroid drugs over 5 years with positive TRAb. RNA isolated from PBMCs was used to make the TCR library. Through Arm-PCR of CDR3 regions and iRepertoire HTBI primers, TCR beta libraries were built. Each CDR3 protein is one row after TCRdb ran MiXCR on the multiplex PCR reads. The sample records some 330,000 distinct CDR3 sequences, roughly 25% being singletons. The sequencing here drew on peripheral blood mononuclear cells (PBMCs), taken when the disease was refractory, from a patient treated with antithyroid drugs. These receptors came from a middle-aged woman with Graves disease.

This clonotype was detected only a few times. V and J are TRBV19 and TRBJ1-5, with D unclear. Trimming pared 7 bases from V and 3 bases from J, leaving 16 bases between. Germline V lookup: CDR1 LNHDA, CDR2 SQIVND (reference sequence). CDR3 length: 15 amino acids. The CDR3 loop is CASTPEGRPNQPQHF. The CDR3 region has the DNA TGTGCCAGTACCCCGGAAGGGAGGCCCAATCAGCCCCAGCATTTT.

The chain joins TRBV6-5 to TRBJ2-2, with D possibly being TRBD1 or TRBD2 (5 bases each). V gave up 4 bases and J gave up 3 bases, with 15 bases separating them. Germline CDR1 is MNHEY and CDR2 is SVGAGI. There are 16 residues in the CDR3. The chain's CDR3 is CASSLTGTVDTGELFF. As DNA, the CDR3 is TGTGCCAGCAGTTTAACCGGGACGGTAGACACCGGGGAGCTGTTTTTT.

Regarding this clonotype: It may be a read error: a sequence one base away is much more abundant. This sequence joins TRBV12-3 or TRBV12-4 and TRBJ1-3; D is possibly TRBD1 (6 bases). The CDR3 is made up of 11 amino acids. The CDR3 reads CASSLAQARGF. CDR3 sequence (DNA): TGTGCCAGCAGTTTAGCGCAGGCCAGGGGATTC.

About this clonotype itself: The junction shows a germline mismatch at one end, possibly a read error. This chain uses TRBV6-2 or TRBV6-3 with TRBJ2-4; 7 positions agree with TRBD1. Looked up from germline, CDR1 is MNHEY and CDR2 is SVGEGT. The CDR3 has 16 residues. The CDR3 sequence: CASSYGFQGVKSIQYF. DNA for the CDR3: TGTGCCAGCAGTTACGGGTTCCAGGGGGTCAAAAGCATTCAGTACTTC.

The rearrangement joins TRBV12-3 or TRBV12-4 to TRBJ2-1, with 7 bases aligning to TRBD2. The CDR3 is 16 amino acids. With 5 bases clipped from V and 0 bases from J, the junction kept 7 bases outside the gene matches. The CDR3: CASSALGGTSYNEQFF. DNA for the CDR3: TGTGCCAGCAGTGCTCTCGGGGGGACCTCCTACAATGAGCAGTTCTTC.

This clonotype showed up many times. J is TRBJ2-7 and V is TRBV2, with TRBD1 matching 8 bases. Germline loops: CDR1 SNHLY, CDR2 FYNNEI. CDR3 length: 11 residues. With V trimmed by 10 bases and J by 3 bases, 2 bases remained unmatched. The CDR3 DNA follows: TGTGCCACCGACAGGGGCTACGAGCAGTACTTC. This codes for CATDRGYEQYF.

The J gene is TRBJ1-2, the V gene TRBV10-3, with 7 bases matching TRBD1. Germline V gene lookup returns CDR1 ENHRY and CDR2 SYGVKD. The CDR3 runs to 14 residues. With V trimmed by 6 bases and J by 1 base, 5 bases remained unmatched. The CDR3 sequence is CAISPGQNNYGYTF. CDR3 DNA sequence: TGTGCCATCAGCCCGGGACAGAATAACTATGGCTACACCTTC.

The chain links TRBV7-9 to TRBJ2-2; possibly TRBD1 for D (5 bases). Germline V gene data show CDR1 as SEHNR and CDR2 as FQNEAQ (reference sequence). Trimming shortened V by 5 bases and J by 6 bases, and 16 bases separated the two germline ends. This CDR3 comprises 15 residues. DNA for the CDR3: TGTGCCAGCAGCCGTCTAGGGGTGCAGGCCGGGGAGCTGTTTTTT. Its translation: CASSRLGVQAGELFF.

This clonotype was seen a few times. V is TRBV4-1 and J is TRBJ2-7, with TRBD2 matching 7 bases. The trim removed 0 bases at V and 0 bases at J, leaving 5 bases unmatched. The germline CDR1 and CDR2 sequences are MGHRA and YSYEKL. The CDR3 has 16 amino acids. The DNA of the CDR3 is TGCGCCAGCAGCCAAGATTCGGCGGGAGTCTCCTACGAGCAGTACTTC. Protein product: CASSQDSAGVSYEQYF.

This clonotype was seen only a few times. This sequence joins TRBV5-5 and TRBJ2-6; the match to TRBD1 covers 8 bases. The V gene's germline CDR1 is SGHKS and CDR2 YYEKEE (reference sequence). CDR3 size: 19 residues. The V segment lost 3 bases and the J segment 4 bases; nucleotides outside the gene matches: 15. As DNA, the CDR3 is TGTGCCAGCAGCTACGACCGACGGCAGGGGGCGTCAGGGGCCAACGTCCTGACTTTC. This codes for CASSYDRRQGASGANVLTF.

V gene TRBV18 combines with J gene TRBJ2-7; the D is unclear. The CDR3 loop spans 12 amino acids. The germline CDR1 and CDR2 sequences are KGHSH and LQKENI. V lost 6 bases and J 1 base, leaving 7 bases between the germline ends. CDR3 loop: CASSGMSYEQYF. The DNA for the CDR3 is TGTGCCAGCTCGGGAATGTCCTACGAGCAGTACTTC. Drawing the rest from reference TRBV18 and TRBJ2-7, the complete variable domain is NAGVMQNPRHLVRRRGQEARLRCSPMKGHSHVYWYRQLPEEGLKFMVYLQKENIIDESGMPKERFSAEFPKEGPSILRIQQVVRGDSAAYFCASSGMSYEQYFGPGTRLTVT.

This clonotype was picked up many times. Here the CDR3 DNA reads TGCAGCGTTGTAGGAGACCTCTCTGGAAACACCATATATTTT. Translation gives CSVVGDLSGNTIYF. The chain recombines TRBV29-1 with TRBJ1-3; D is uncertain. This CDR3 contains 14 residues. Germline CDR1 is SQVTM and CDR2 is ANQGSEA. V lost 4 bases and J lost 0, with 10 bases in between.

This clonotype occurred a few times. The chain is built from TRBV6-5 and TRBJ2-7; the match to TRBD2 covers 11 bases. CDR1 and CDR2 from the germline V gene are MNHEY and SVGAGI. The CDR3 spans 16 residues. V was pared by 0 bases and J by 3 bases, with 4 bases of the junction left unmatched. CDR3 protein: CASSYSGLAGGYEQYF. CDR3 nucleotides: TGTGCCAGCAGTTACTCCGGACTAGCGGGTGGCTACGAGCAGTACTTC.

This clonotype was picked up a small number of times. The chain employs TRBV29-1 and TRBJ1-1; the match to TRBD1 covers 7 bases. V gave up 6 bases and J gave up 1 base; unmatched junction bases: 5. The CDR3 has 13 amino acids. From germline, CDR1 is SQVTM and CDR2 ANQGSEA. The CDR3 coding sequence is TGCAGCGTAGACCGACAGGGGAACACTGAAGCTTTCTTT. This translates into CSVDRQGNTEAFF.

This clonotype was picked up many times. The CDR3 DNA reads TGTGCCAGCAGTTTATCTTTTCTAGGAACGGCGGAGAATGAAAAACTGTTTTTT. This translates into CASSLSFLGTAENEKLFF. The V call is TRBV28, the J call TRBJ1-4; D not resolved. Germline values: CDR1 MDHEN, CDR2 SYDVKM. This CDR3 is 18 amino acids long. Trimming left V 1 base short and J 5 bases short, with 20 bases between.

This clonotype was recorded at least ten times. The chain uses TRBV6-1 and TRBJ2-7; TRBD1 agrees at 8 bases. After removal of 1 base from V and 3 bases from J, the junction contained 11 bases not matched to a gene. The CDR3 consists of 17 residues. The germline gives CDR1 MNHNS, CDR2 SASEGT. The CDR3 region has the DNA TGTGCCAGCAGTGAAGGGGGTCCGGGACAGGCGTACTACGAGCAGTACTTC. Its protein is CASSEGGPGQAYYEQYF.

This clonotype showed up many times. This rearrangement joins TRBV7-2 to TRBJ2-7; D perhaps matches TRBD1 (5 bases). Trimming removed 1 base at V and 6 bases at J, with 10 bases between. The CDR3 is 13 residues long. CDR1 is SGHTA and CDR2 is FQGNSA in the germline V gene. The DNA for the CDR3 is TGTGCCAGCAGCTTAGGGCCCCAGGGCGAGCAGTACTTC. It yields the protein CASSLGPQGEQYF.

V gene TRBV5-1 combines with J gene TRBJ1-1; D is perhaps TRBD1 (5 bases). V dropped 4 bases and J dropped 4 bases, with 17 bases sitting between them. The CDR3 runs 15 residues. The germline V gene encodes CDR1 SGHRS and CDR2 YFSETQ. CDR3: CASSPVGPGVTEAFF. CDR3 nucleotides: TGCGCCAGCAGCCCAGTAGGCCCGGGGGTCACTGAAGCTTTCTTT.

This clonotype was seen a handful of times. This sequence joins TRBV6-5 and TRBJ2-2, with unresolved D. Looked up from germline, CDR1 is MNHEY and CDR2 is SVGAGI. CDR3 size: 16 residues. The V gene lost 1 base and the J gene lost 2 bases, with 11 bases spanning the gap. The CDR3 spells CASSYWGSINTGELFF. As DNA, the CDR3 is TGTGCCAGCAGTTACTGGGGTTCCATAAACACCGGGGAGCTGTTTTTT.

This clonotype was found a few times. The V gene is TRBV9, the J gene TRBJ2-2; 8 bases match TRBD1. V was pared by 3 bases and J by 4 bases, with 11 bases of the junction left unmatched. The CDR3 sequence is 17 residues long. Germline V gene lookup returns CDR1 SGDLS and CDR2 YYNGEE. The CDR3 DNA reads as TGTGCCAGCAGCGAGGGCACAGGGGGAACCGTCACCGGGGAGCTGTTTTTT. This translates into CASSEGTGGTVTGELFF.

A word on this clonotype: Possible read error: a much larger clone is one base away. V is TRBV10-3 and J is TRBJ2-7, with TRBD1 identical over 12 bases. In germline, CDR1 is ENHRY, CDR2 SYGVKD. The CDR3 spans 13 residues. DNA for the CDR3: TGTGTCATCGAGGGACAGGGGGCAGATGAGCAGTACTTC. Its translation is CVIEGQGADEQYF.

This clonotype has more than one count but fewer than ten. The rearrangement uses TRBV5-1 and TRBJ2-7, with 8 bases fitting TRBD1. The CDR3 is made up of 18 amino acids. Germline assignment: CDR1 SGHRS and CDR2 YFSETQ. V lost 1 base to trimming and J lost 2 bases; unmatched junction nucleotides: 14. This CDR3 reads CASSLKTGLRGLPYEQYF. DNA of the CDR3: TGCGCCAGCAGCTTGAAAACGGGCCTCAGGGGGCTCCCCTACGAGCAGTACTTC.

The table lists this clonotype with a few counts. The genes are TRBV11-2 and TRBJ2-7, with D uncertain. The V gene's germline CDR1 is SGHAT and CDR2 FQNNGV. V lost 1 base, J lost 3 bases, and 13 bases lay in between. The CDR3 contains 15 residues. CDR3 sequence reads: CASSLGVHSNYEQYF. The CDR3 region has the DNA TGTGCCAGCAGCTTAGGTGTCCATAGCAACTACGAGCAGTACTTC. The entire variable domain, with the rest obtained from reference TRBV11-2 and TRBJ2-7, is as follows: EAGVAQSPRYKIIEKRQSVAFWCNPISGHATLYWYQQILGQGPKLLIQFQNNGVVDDSQLPKDRFSAERLKGVDSTLKIQPAKLEDSAVYLCASSLGVHSNYEQYFGPGTRLTVT.